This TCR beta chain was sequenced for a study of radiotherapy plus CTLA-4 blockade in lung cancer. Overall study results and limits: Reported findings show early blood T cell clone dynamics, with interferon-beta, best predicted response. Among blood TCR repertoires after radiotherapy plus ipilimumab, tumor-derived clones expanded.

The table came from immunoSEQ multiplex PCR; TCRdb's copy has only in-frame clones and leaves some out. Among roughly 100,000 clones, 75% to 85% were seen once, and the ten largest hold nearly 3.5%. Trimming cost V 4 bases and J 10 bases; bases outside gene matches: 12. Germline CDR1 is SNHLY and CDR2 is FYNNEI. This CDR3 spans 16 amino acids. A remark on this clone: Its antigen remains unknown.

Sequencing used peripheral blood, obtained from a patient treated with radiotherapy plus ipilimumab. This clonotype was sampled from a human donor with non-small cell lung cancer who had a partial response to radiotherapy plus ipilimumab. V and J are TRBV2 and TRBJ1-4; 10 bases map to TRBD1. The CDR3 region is CASSASGGQGSGKLFF. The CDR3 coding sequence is TGTGCCAGCAGTGCCTCGGGGGGACAGGGGTCGGGAAAACTGTTTTTT.